The subject of this entry is one T cell receptor (beta chain). The use of a sample-barcoded 5' primer and a J-beta primer mix characterized a second PCR of roughly 6 to 11 cycles. TCRdb itself ran the 5' RACE reads through MiXCR, one entry per CDR3 protein. The sample has approximately 1,700,000 distinct CDR3 sequences, about 39% seen once; the top ten hold 23%. Trimming removed 0 bases from V and 5 bases from J, with 13 bases in between. Germline assignment: CDR1 LGHNA and CDR2 YSLEER. This CDR3 is 15 amino acids long. The record originates from a study of blood T cells in healthy people across ages.

The clonotype originates from a human donor in good health. This sequence joins TRBV4-3 and TRBJ1-1; possibly TRBD1 for D (5 bases). Material: blood. CDR3 sequence: CASSQDRGKRTEAFF. CDR3 bases: TGCGCCAGCAGCCAAGATAGGGGAAAAAGGACTGAAGCTTTCTTT.